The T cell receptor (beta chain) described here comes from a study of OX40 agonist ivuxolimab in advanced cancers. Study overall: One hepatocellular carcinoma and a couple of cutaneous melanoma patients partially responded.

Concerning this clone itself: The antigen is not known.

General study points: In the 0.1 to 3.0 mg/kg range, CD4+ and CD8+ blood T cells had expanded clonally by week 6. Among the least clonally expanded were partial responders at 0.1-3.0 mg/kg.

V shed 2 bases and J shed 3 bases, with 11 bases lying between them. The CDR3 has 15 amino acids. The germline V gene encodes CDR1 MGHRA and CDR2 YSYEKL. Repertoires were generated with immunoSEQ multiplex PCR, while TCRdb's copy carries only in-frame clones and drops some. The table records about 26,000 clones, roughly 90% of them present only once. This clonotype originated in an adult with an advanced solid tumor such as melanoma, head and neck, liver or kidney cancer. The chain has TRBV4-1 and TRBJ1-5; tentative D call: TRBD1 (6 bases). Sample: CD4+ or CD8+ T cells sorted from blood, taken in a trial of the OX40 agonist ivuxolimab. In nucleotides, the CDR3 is TGCGCCAGCAGCCAAACGGGGGCTTTCAATCAGCCCCAGCATTTT. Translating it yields CASSQTGAFNQPQHF.